The 30 T cell receptor beta chains below all came from one sample that was sequenced in a study of control samples from healthy donors and cancer patients. The protocol was immunoSEQ multiplex PCR, while the TCRdb copy is restricted to in-frame clones and leaves out a portion. The table lists about 150,000 clones, more than 85% of them singletons. The sample was blood. The receptors originated from a man in his forties or fifties in good health.

The V gene is TRBV6-5, the J gene TRBJ2-1, with 8 bases lining up with TRBD2. V was clipped by 6 bases and J by 6 bases; unmatched bases: 7. Germline V lookup: CDR1 MNHEY, CDR2 SVGAGI. The CDR3 covers 14 residues. DNA for the CDR3: TGTGCCAGCAGACTCGGACTAGCAGTCAATGAGCAGTTCTTC. It encodes CASRLGLAVNEQFF.

The chain combines TRBV5-6 with TRBJ2-2, with D unclear. Germline CDR1 and CDR2: SGHDT and YYEEEE. Trimming removed 0 bases at V and 6 bases at J, with 9 bases between. The CDR3 sequence is 14 residues long. Written as DNA, the CDR3 is TGTGCCAGCAGCTTGGCCCCCCTAGCCGGGGAGCTGTTTTTT. As protein: CASSLAPLAGELFF.

The chain is built from TRBV5-1 and TRBJ2-7; no firm D call. Trimming removed 3 bases at V and 4 bases at J, with 8 bases between. Looked up from germline, CDR1 is SGHRS and CDR2 is YFSETQ. CDR3 length equals 12 residues. The CDR3 is CASSSALYEQYF. The CDR3 coding sequence is TGCGCCAGCAGCTCGGCGTTATACGAGCAGTACTTC.

This clone has a single count. The genes are TRBV6-5 and TRBJ2-5; TRBD2 agrees at 10 bases. Unmatched junction bases numbered 2, after V lost 6 bases and J lost 4 bases. The CDR3 sequence is 13 residues long. The germline gives CDR1 MNHEY, CDR2 SVGAGI. The CDR3 is CASRLAGGETQYF. CDR3 nucleotides: TGTGCCAGCAGATTAGCGGGAGGAGAGACCCAGTACTTC.

The chain carries TRBV19 and TRBJ1-1, with D unclear. Between the trimmed V and J ends, which lost 7 bases and 8 bases, there was a span of 14 bases. Germline-derived CDR1 and CDR2 are LNHDA and SQIVND (reference sequence). The CDR3 covers 12 residues. CDR3 coding DNA: TGTGCCAGTATGGACCGGCGACGGGAAGCTTTCTTT. It yields the protein CASMDRRREAFF.

As regards this clone: One end of the junction varies from germline; a read error may be responsible. V gene TRBV5-5 combines with J gene TRBJ1-1; no clear D. The CDR3 runs to 12 residues. Germline V gene sequence: CDR1 SGHKS, CDR2 YYEKEE (reference sequence). CDR3 sequence (DNA): TGTGCCAGCAGCTTAGGACCCCCCTTAGAGATCTTT. It is translated as CASSLGPPLEIF.

The chain has TRBV7-2 and TRBJ1-2, with 10 positions matching TRBD1. The V segment lost 4 bases and the J segment 3 bases; nucleotides outside the gene matches: 5. The length of the CDR3 is 15 residues. The V gene's germline CDR1 is SGHTA and CDR2 FQGNSA. The DNA for the CDR3 is TGTGCCAGCAGCTCTCGACAGGGGGCGTACTATGGCTACACCTTC. Amino acids: CASSSRQGAYYGYTF. The full variable domain, rest sourced from reference TRBV7-2 and TRBJ1-2, is GAGVSQSPSNKVTEKGKDVELRCDPISGHTALYWYRQSLGQGLEFLIYFQGNSAPDKSGLPSDRFSAERTGGSVSTLTIQRTQQEDSAVYLCASSSRQGAYYGYTFGSGTRLTVV.

The chain recombines TRBV24-1 with TRBJ2-1, with 10 bases aligning to TRBD2. Trimming took 5 bases from V and 8 from J; bases not matched to a gene: 14. The CDR3 totals 17 residues. The germline V gene encodes CDR1 KGHDR and CDR2 SFDVKD. The CDR3 coding sequence is TGTGCCACCAGTGGGGTAGCGGGAGGTGGATGGGTCGATGAGCAGTTCTTC. Translation gives CATSGVAGGGWVDEQFF.

The chain is built from TRBV18 and TRBJ2-2; 7 nucleotides agree with TRBD1. Per germline, CDR1 KGHSH and CDR2 LQKENI. The CDR3 runs 15 residues. Unmatched junction bases numbered 4, after V lost 2 bases and J lost 4 bases. Written as DNA, the CDR3 is TGTGCCAGCTCACCATCCCAGGGGGTCACCGGGGAGCTGTTTTTT. Amino acids: CASSPSQGVTGELFF. Based on the CDR3 plus reference TRBV18 and TRBJ2-2, the full variable domain is NAGVMQNPRHLVRRRGQEARLRCSPMKGHSHVYWYRQLPEEGLKFMVYLQKENIIDESGMPKERFSAEFPKEGPSILRIQQVVRGDSAAYFCASSPSQGVTGELFFGEGSRLTVL.

The V gene is TRBV28, the J gene TRBJ2-3; 9 bases match TRBD2. Germline V CDR1 and CDR2: MDHEN, SYDVKM. Losses at the gene ends were 4 bases for V and 1 base for J; bases not matched to a gene: 9. CDR3 length: 17 residues. CDR3 DNA: TGTGCCAGCAGTTCGGGCTTTAGCGGGAGAGGCACAGATACGCAGTATTTT. It translates to CASSSGFSGRGTDTQYF.

This clone occurred once. The chain recombines TRBV30 with TRBJ2-1; D unclear. Germline-derived CDR1 and CDR2 are GTSNPN and SVGIG (reference sequence). V was clipped by 3 bases and J by 1 base, with 13 bases between them. This CDR3 region has 15 residues. CDR3 sequence: CAWRSQGISYNEQFF. The CDR3 bases are TGTGCCTGGAGGAGTCAAGGGATTTCCTACAATGAGCAGTTCTTC.

This chain connects TRBV15 to TRBJ1-4, with 10 bases lining up with TRBD1. With 3 bases clipped from V and 7 bases from J, the junction kept 8 bases outside the gene matches. The CDR3 is 16 residues long. CDR1 and CDR2 (germline): LNHNV, YYDKDF (reference sequence). The CDR3 loop reads CATSSLRDRGGEKLFF. DNA for the CDR3: TGTGCCACCAGCAGCCTCCGGGACAGGGGAGGTGAAAAACTGTTTTTT.

V gene TRBV5-1 combines with J gene TRBJ1-1, with unresolved D. Germline CDR1 is SGHRS and CDR2 is YFSETQ. V gave up 0 bases and J gave up 12 bases, with 21 bases separating them. CDR3 size: 15 residues. For the CDR3, the DNA is TGCGCCAGCAGCTTGGCCGGGCAGGAGTGGGCATTACCTTTCTTT. This codes for CASSLAGQEWALPFF.

The genes are TRBV7-9 and TRBJ2-2, with D possibly TRBD2 on 5 matching bases. The CDR3 is made up of 14 amino acids. Germline CDR1 and CDR2: SEHNR and FQNEAQ (reference sequence). Deletions cut 5 bases from V and 3 bases from J, with 10 bases between. The CDR3 sequence is CASSLPSHTGELFF. The CDR3, as DNA: TGTGCCAGCAGCCTACCTAGCCACACCGGGGAGCTGTTTTTT.

This clone was counted a few times. The chain joins TRBV11-2 to TRBJ1-3; TRBD1 matches at 8 bases. In germline, CDR1 is SGHAT, CDR2 FQNNGV. The CDR3 runs 14 residues. V dropped 5 bases and J dropped 6; count of bases not matched to a gene: 6. CDR3 sequence (DNA): TGTGCCAGCAGCCAGGACAGGGTTGTAAACACCATATATTTT. This gives the protein CASSQDRVVNTIYF.

The chain has TRBV28 and TRBJ2-3, with TRBD1 matching over 7 bases. V lost 5 bases to trimming and J lost 0 bases; unmatched junction nucleotides: 5. Looked up from germline, CDR1 is MDHEN and CDR2 is SYDVKM. CDR3 length: 15 residues. The CDR3 region is CASSDRVTSTDTQYF. In nucleotides, the CDR3 is TGTGCCAGCAGTGACAGGGTAACAAGCACAGATACGCAGTATTTT.

Notes on this clone: Other DNA sequences within the sample encode an identical CDR3. The chain links TRBV5-8 to TRBJ2-1, with D unresolved. Germline V gives CDR1 SGHTS, CDR2 YDEGEE. Trimming pared 1 base from V and 1 base from J, leaving 12 bases between. The CDR3 length is 16 residues. The CDR3 DNA reads TGTGCCAGCAGCTTGTATGACGGACGTTCCTACAATGAGCAGTTCTTC. Its protein is CASSLYDGRSYNEQFF.

The CDR3 sequence: CASSPTDSNSPLHF. The CDR3 nucleotides read TGTGCCAGCTCACCTACGGACAGCAATTCACCCCTCCACTTT. V gene TRBV18 combines with J gene TRBJ1-6, with a tentative D call TRBD1 (6 bases). The CDR3 loop spans 14 amino acids. Trimming cost V 3 bases and J 7 bases, with 10 bases left between them. Looked up from germline, CDR1 is KGHSH and CDR2 is LQKENI.

The V and J genes are TRBV19 and TRBJ1-1; D gene unclear. The CDR3 contains 13 residues. The germline V gene encodes CDR1 LNHDA and CDR2 SQIVND (reference sequence). Deletions cut 3 bases from V and 0 bases from J, with 5 bases between. CDR3 bases: TGTGCCAGTAGTATTAAAGTGAACACTGAAGCTTTCTTT. It codes for CASSIKVNTEAFF.

The rearrangement joins TRBV20-1 to TRBJ1-2, with D possibly TRBD1 on 6 matching bases. The CDR3 runs 11 residues. In germline, CDR1 is DFQATT, CDR2 SNEGSKA (reference sequence). Trimming pared 6 bases from V and 6 bases from J, leaving 11 bases between. Written as DNA, the CDR3 is TGCAGTGCCAGCACAGGGAATGGCTACACCTTC. Translation gives CSASTGNGYTF.

The chain employs TRBV6-6 and TRBJ2-2, with D possibly matching TRBD1 (6 bases). Germline CDR1 MNHNY, CDR2 SVGAGI (reference sequence). This CDR3 spans 13 amino acids. V was trimmed by 7 bases and J by 7 bases, leaving 13 bases between them. CDR3: CASNPPGHGELFF. DNA for the CDR3: TGTGCCAGCAACCCGCCGGGACACGGGGAGCTGTTTTTT.

The V and J genes are TRBV19 and TRBJ2-7; D is undetermined. V dropped 1 base and J dropped 6 bases, with 13 bases sitting between them. CDR1 LNHDA and CDR2 SQIVND come from the germline V gene (reference sequence). This CDR3 spans 14 amino acids. As DNA, the CDR3 is TGTGCCAGTAGTATAGCGTCTAGTTTGGGCGAGCAGTACTTC. This encodes CASSIASSLGEQYF. The whole variable domain, remainder taken from reference TRBV19 and TRBJ2-7, is DGGITQSPKYLFRKEGQNVTLSCEQNLNHDAMYWYRQDPGQGLRLIYYSQIVNDFQKGDIAEGYSVSREKKESFPLTVTSAQKNPTAFYLCASSIASSLGEQYFGPGTRLTVT.

The rearrangement uses TRBV27 and TRBJ2-3, with D perhaps matching TRBD1 or TRBD2 (5 bases each). The CDR3 has 14 residues. Trimming removed 3 bases from V and 2 bases from J, with 9 bases in between. Germline V lookup: CDR1 MNHEY, CDR2 SMNVEV (reference sequence). DNA of the CDR3: TGTGCCAGCAGTTTGGGGGTTGCCACAGATACGCAGTATTTT. The encoded protein is CASSLGVATDTQYF.

About this clone: Other DNA sequences from this sample encode an identical CDR3 as well. The rearrangement uses TRBV5-1 and TRBJ2-1; 8 bases map to TRBD2. There are 15 residues in the CDR3. After removal of 0 bases from V and 3 bases from J, the junction contained 2 bases not matched to a gene. Germline V CDR1 and CDR2: SGHRS, YFSETQ. Here the CDR3 reads CASSLEAGVYNEQFF. The CDR3 region has the DNA TGCGCCAGCAGCTTGGAAGCGGGAGTCTACAATGAGCAGTTCTTC.

The chain couples TRBV10-3 to TRBJ1-1, with unresolved D. V lost 0 bases to trimming and J lost 11 bases, with 10 bases between them. The germline CDR1 and CDR2 sequences are ENHRY and SYGVKD. CDR3 length: 12 residues. CDR3 in DNA: TGTGCCATCAGTGAGTCTAGTTCAGGCGCTTTCTTT. It translates to CAISESSSGAFF.

V is TRBV20-1 and J is TRBJ1-1; no reliable D call. Per the germline V gene, CDR1 is DFQATT and CDR2 is SNEGSKA (reference sequence). The CDR3 runs to 11 residues. Trimming stripped 6 bases from V and 10 bases from J, with 15 bases between. This CDR3 reads CSAPLGLVAFF. The CDR3, as DNA: TGCAGTGCCCCCCTCGGACTCGTAGCTTTCTTT.

V is TRBV24-1 and J is TRBJ1-2; unclear D gene. The CDR3 spans 13 residues. V was clipped by 5 bases and J by 1 base, with 7 bases between them. Per germline, CDR1 KGHDR and CDR2 SFDVKD. The CDR3 DNA reads as TGTGCCACCAGTGTTGGGCTTAACTATGGCTACACCTTC. The encoded protein is CATSVGLNYGYTF.

This chain joins TRBV5-8 and TRBJ2-7; D might be TRBD1 (8 bases). The CDR3 totals 15 residues. The germline V and J ends were trimmed by 6 bases and 1 base, with 17 bases remaining between them. Germline CDR1 and CDR2: SGHTS and YDEGEE. CDR3 in amino acids: CASTRTGRGSYEQYF. CDR3 DNA: TGTGCCAGCACCCGGACAGGGAGGGGGTCCTACGAGCAGTACTTC.

This clone has more than one count but fewer than ten. The chain is built from TRBV7-2 and TRBJ2-1, with 7 nucleotides matching TRBD2. V shed 9 bases, J shed 2 bases, and the junction held 4 bases outside the gene matches. The CDR3 is 13 residues long. Germline V lookup: CDR1 SGHTA, CDR2 FQGNSA. The DNA of the CDR3 is TGTGCCAGAAGCGGGACCACCTACAATGAGCAGTTCTTC. Protein product: CARSGTTYNEQFF. Looking up the rest from reference TRBV7-2 and TRBJ2-1 gives the full variable domain: GAGVSQSPSNKVTEKGKDVELRCDPISGHTALYWYRQSLGQGLEFLIYFQGNSAPDKSGLPSDRFSAERTGGSVSTLTIQRTQQEDSAVYLCARSGTTYNEQFFGPGTRLTVL.

This chain joins TRBV11-2 and TRBJ1-2; no reliable D call. V shed 2 bases and J shed 5 bases, with 15 bases lying between them. This CDR3 region has 15 residues. Per germline, CDR1 SGHAT and CDR2 FQNNGV. The CDR3 DNA follows: TGTGCCAGCAGCTTATCTCAGGCCCCGGGATATGGCTACACCTTC. This translates into CASSLSQAPGYGYTF.